This TCR beta chain stems from a study of long-term antiretroviral therapy in people with HIV. Whole-study findings and limits: Although diversity increased after ART, it remained lower than in transplant donor controls. Data on ART adherence, viral resistance or therapy changes were unavailable.

No donor had fewer than one pre-ART PBMC sample or fewer than two post-ART PBMC samples. Survey level was the resolution at which the v3.0 immunoSEQ assay ran. Some clones are missing from TCRdb's copy, which holds only in-frame ones; the method was immunoSEQ multiplex PCR. The table has about 25,000 clones, 60% to 80% seen once. The CDR3 is made up of 16 amino acids. Trimming at V came to 4 bases and at J to 8 bases, leaving 10 bases not matched to a gene. Germline lookup yields CDR1 SGHAT and CDR2 FQNNGV. This clone was seen more than once but under ten times. Antigen specificity is unknown. The chain couples TRBV11-2 to TRBJ1-3; 11 bases align to TRBD1. This clonotype was sampled from a man aged 25 to 45 with HIV. The source material was unsorted PBMCs, sampled 2.1 years after starting antiretroviral therapy. CDR3 in DNA: TGTGCCAGCAGCTCGACCCACCGGGACAGGGGGGACACCATATATTTT. Amino acids: CASSSTHRDRGDTIYF. Drawing the rest from reference TRBV11-2 and TRBJ1-3, the complete variable domain is EAGVAQSPRYKIIEKRQSVAFWCNPISGHATLYWYQQILGQGPKLLIQFQNNGVVDDSQLPKDRFSAERLKGVDSTLKIQPAKLEDSAVYLCASSSTHRDRGDTIYFGEGSWLTVV.